Listed here are 32 T cell receptor beta chains from one sample, sequenced in a study of T cell repertoires in cytomegalovirus infection. MiXCR, applied by TCRdb to the reads, yields one record per CDR3 protein. The sample has about 470,000 distinct CDR3 sequences; about 42% are singletons. Their specific antigens are unknown. Specimen: cultured PBMCs, collected from culture after CMV antigen stimulation. The receptors derive from a human donor in good health (CMV status not recorded). Some clones in this sample may be carry-over from other donors' samples.

CDR3 nucleotide sequence: TGTGCCAGCAACCCAGGATCGCTAGCGGGGTCACAGTTCTTC. Its translation is CASNPGSLAGSQFF. The rearrangement joins TRBV6-2 or TRBV6-3 to TRBJ2-1; TRBD2 matches 9 bases. Losses at the gene ends were 7 bases for V and 13 bases for J; bases not matched to a gene: 14. The CDR3 contains 14 residues. Germline-derived CDR1 and CDR2 are MNHEY and SVGEGT.

The chain has TRBV7-9 and TRBJ2-1; tentative D call: TRBD1 (5 bases). V was pared by 1 base and J by 8 bases, with 12 bases between. Germline assignment: CDR1 SEHNR and CDR2 FQNEAQ (reference sequence). The CDR3 runs to 14 residues. The CDR3 coding sequence is TGTGCCAGCAGCTTAGTGGGCTGGGGCCATGAGCAGTTCTTC. Its translation: CASSLVGWGHEQFF.

This clonotype was seen a handful of times. This sequence joins TRBV10-3 and TRBJ1-2; 7 bases are a match to TRBD1. Trimming cost V 2 bases and J 4 bases; bases outside gene matches: 1. This CDR3 spans 13 amino acids. The germline V gene encodes CDR1 ENHRY and CDR2 SYGVKD. The CDR3 DNA sequence: TGTGCCATCAGTGAGGGACAGGCCTATGGCTACACCTTC. It specifies CAISEGQAYGYTF.

The V gene is TRBV12-3 or TRBV12-4, the J gene TRBJ2-3; 8 positions match TRBD2. This CDR3 contains 17 residues. V lost 6 bases, J lost 1 base, and 12 bases stayed unmatched. The CDR3 here is CASSSGAGRGGTDTQYF. The CDR3, as DNA: TGTGCCAGCAGCTCCGGAGCGGGGCGGGGGGGCACAGATACGCAGTATTTT.

This clonotype was picked up a small number of times. The genes are TRBV29-1 and TRBJ2-1, with 9 nucleotides matching TRBD1. Germline V CDR1 and CDR2: SQVTM, ANQGSEA. Trimming cost V 4 bases and J 8 bases; bases outside gene matches: 12. The CDR3 contains 15 residues. The CDR3 loop reads CSVVGTDRGLDEQFF. CDR3 sequence (DNA): TGCAGCGTTGTGGGTACGGACAGGGGTTTAGATGAGCAGTTCTTC.

This rearrangement joins TRBV19 to TRBJ1-5; D not resolved. There are 14 residues in the CDR3. CDR1 is LNHDA, CDR2 SQIVND, per germline (reference sequence). Trimming took off 2 bases at V and 6 bases at J, with 11 bases between the two ends. The CDR3 DNA reads TGTGCCAGTAGTATACGGGATTACGGTCAGCCCCAGCATTTT. Its translation: CASSIRDYGQPQHF. Complete variable domain (other parts from reference TRBV19 and TRBJ1-5): DGGITQSPKYLFRKEGQNVTLSCEQNLNHDAMYWYRQDPGQGLRLIYYSQIVNDFQKGDIAEGYSVSREKKESFPLTVTSAQKNPTAFYLCASSIRDYGQPQHFGDGTRLSIL.

This CDR3 is CASSPLAGEGSYEQYF. As DNA, the CDR3 is TGTGCCAGCAGTCCCCTAGCGGGAGAGGGGTCCTACGAGCAGTACTTC. The genes are TRBV6-2 or TRBV6-3 and TRBJ2-7; 10 nucleotides match TRBD2. V gave up 5 bases and J gave up 1 base; unmatched junction bases: 8. This CDR3 has 16 residues. Germline values: CDR1 MNHEY, CDR2 SVGEGT.

This clonotype was detected only a few times. V gene TRBV7-2 combines with J gene TRBJ2-5; possibly TRBD1 for D (6 bases). Germline lookup yields CDR1 SGHTA and CDR2 FQGNSA. The CDR3 has 14 amino acids. V was trimmed by 4 bases and J by 4 bases, leaving 13 bases between them. The CDR3 DNA sequence: TGTGCCAGCAGCTCCCAGACAGGTCCAGAGACCCAGTACTTC. This codes for CASSSQTGPETQYF. The complete variable domain, with remaining parts taken from reference TRBV7-2 and TRBJ2-5, reads GAGVSQSPSNKVTEKGKDVELRCDPISGHTALYWYRQSLGQGLEFLIYFQGNSAPDKSGLPSDRFSAERTGGSVSTLTIQRTQQEDSAVYLCASSSQTGPETQYFGPGTRLLVL.

CDR3 residues: CASSFTSGSSTDTQYF. As DNA, the CDR3 is TGTGCCAGCAGCTTCACTAGCGGTTCTAGCACAGATACGCAGTATTTT. The chain has TRBV7-8 and TRBJ2-3; 8 bases are shared with TRBD2. V trimming: 3 bases; J trimming: 0 bases; junction bases outside the gene matches: 5. This CDR3 region has 16 residues. Germline V gene sequence: CDR1 SGHVS, CDR2 FQNEAQ.

The rearrangement links TRBV20-1 to TRBJ2-6; perhaps TRBD1 as D (5 bases). From germline, CDR1 is DFQATT and CDR2 SNEGSKA (reference sequence). The CDR3 has 12 residues. V was trimmed by 3 bases and J by 7 bases, leaving 7 bases between them. The CDR3 is CSASQGANVLTF. The CDR3 DNA is TGCAGTGCTAGCCAGGGCGCCAACGTCCTGACTTTC.

The V call is TRBV5-4, the J call TRBJ2-3; 9 bases are a match to TRBD2. The CDR3 extends over 16 amino acids. Germline V gene data show CDR1 as SGHNT and CDR2 as YYREEE (reference sequence). Trimming at V came to 1 base and at J to 2 bases, leaving 5 bases not matched to a gene. The chain's CDR3 is CASSLTRTSDTDTQYF. In nucleotides, the CDR3 is TGTGCCAGCAGCTTGACCAGGACTAGCGACACAGATACGCAGTATTTT. The whole variable domain, remainder taken from reference TRBV5-4 and TRBJ2-3, is ETGVTQSPTHLIKTRGQQVTLRCSSQSGHNTVSWYQQALGQGPQFIFQYYREEENGRGNFPPRFSGLQFPNYSSELNVNALELDDSALYLCASSLTRTSDTDTQYFGPGTRLTVL.

This clonotype appeared a single time. This rearrangement joins TRBV5-1 to TRBJ1-2; the match to TRBD1 covers 7 bases. The CDR3 spans 14 residues. Trimming removed 2 bases from V and 5 bases from J; junction bases left unmatched: 6. The V gene's germline CDR1 is SGHRS and CDR2 YFSETQ. The CDR3 reads CASSFPDRAYGYTF. The CDR3 region has the DNA TGCGCCAGCAGCTTTCCTGACAGGGCGTATGGCTACACCTTC.

There are a few counts of this clonotype. The chain couples TRBV12-5 to TRBJ1-5; 7 bases are a match to TRBD1. The CDR3 covers 18 residues. Germline loops: CDR1 LGHNT, CDR2 FRNRAP. Losses at the gene ends were 0 bases for V and 1 base for J; bases not matched to a gene: 9. CDR3 DNA sequence: TGTGCTAGTGGTTTGGTAGTCGGAGGGGGCGCGAGCAATCAGCCCCAGCATTTT. The encoded protein is CASGLVVGGGASNQPQHF.

In this sample, this clonotype turned up many times. CDR3 region: CASSLSGGGEKLFF. In DNA, the CDR3 is TGTGCCAGCAGCCTCTCAGGGGGGGGAGAAAAACTGTTTTTT. The genes are TRBV7-2 and TRBJ1-4; 7 bases are a match to TRBD1. Unmatched junction bases numbered 8, after V lost 5 bases and J lost 8 bases. Germline lookup yields CDR1 SGHTA and CDR2 FQGNSA. This CDR3 comprises 14 residues.

This chain links TRBV7-8 with TRBJ1-1, with D tentatively TRBD1 (5 bases). The length of the CDR3 is 12 residues. With 5 bases removed from V and 9 bases from J, the gap between germline ends came to 13 bases. CDR1 is SGHVS and CDR2 is FQNEAQ in the germline V gene. CDR3: CASSRIRGQAFF. The CDR3 region has the DNA TGTGCCAGCAGCCGAATCCGGGGCCAAGCTTTCTTT.

This clonotype was counted many times. This rearrangement joins TRBV6-2 or TRBV6-3 to TRBJ2-6, with D unresolved. Trimming took off 6 bases at V and 0 bases at J, with 3 bases between the two ends. The CDR3 length is 13 residues. Germline V gene data show CDR1 as MNHEY and CDR2 as SVGEGT. The CDR3 bases are TGTGCCAGCAGAACCTCTGGGGCCAACGTCCTGACTTTC. This translates into CASRTSGANVLTF.

In this sample, this clonotype turned up a few times. The chain employs TRBV7-2 and TRBJ2-1, with 11 positions matching TRBD2. J was trimmed by 2 bases and V by 3 bases; bases with no gene match: 3. The germline CDR1 and CDR2 sequences are SGHTA and FQGNSA. The CDR3 has 16 residues. CDR3 sequence (DNA): TGTGCCAGCAGCTTTAGCGGGAGGGAAACCTACAATGAGCAGTTCTTC. Translation: CASSFSGRETYNEQFF. The full variable domain, its missing parts supplied by reference TRBV7-2 and TRBJ2-1, is GAGVSQSPSNKVTEKGKDVELRCDPISGHTALYWYRQSLGQGLEFLIYFQGNSAPDKSGLPSDRFSAERTGGSVSTLTIQRTQQEDSAVYLCASSFSGRETYNEQFFGPGTRLTVL.

A few counts support this clonotype. The gene calls are TRBV5-6 and TRBJ1-1, with D unresolved. CDR3 length: 16 residues. From germline, CDR1 is SGHDT and CDR2 YYEEEE. The V and J ends lost 4 bases and 5 bases respectively, with 21 bases between them. The CDR3 protein is CASSGLDVKRGTEAFF. The CDR3 DNA is TGTGCCAGCAGCGGGTTGGACGTAAAAAGAGGGACTGAAGCTTTCTTT.

The V and J genes are TRBV7-2 and TRBJ2-5; a weak D match, TRBD1 (6 bases). CDR3 length equals 15 residues. In germline, CDR1 is SGHTA, CDR2 FQGNSA. Trimming removed 0 bases from V and 2 bases from J, with 10 bases in between. CDR3 DNA: TGTGCCAGCAGCTTAGCGGGGACACTACAAGAGACCCAGTACTTC. Residues: CASSLAGTLQETQYF.

Turning to this clonotype: Sequence at one end of the junction differs from germline and may be a read error. The chain uses TRBV5-3 and TRBJ1-1; D unclear. TRBV5-3 is known as an ORF, though its function is uncertain. This CDR3 contains 15 residues. Written as DNA, the CDR3 is TGTGCCAGCAGCTCCCATCCGAGTCGCAACACTGAAGCTTTCTTT. Encoded protein: CASSSHPSRNTEAFF.

The chain joins TRBV19 to TRBJ2-1; 10 bases align to TRBD1. V was clipped by 6 bases and J by 4 bases; unmatched bases: 9. Germline CDR1 and CDR2: LNHDA and SQIVND (reference sequence). This CDR3 region has 16 residues. CDR3 region: CASRNTGTGAYNEQFF. The CDR3 nucleotides are TGTGCCAGTAGAAACACCGGGACAGGGGCTTACAATGAGCAGTTCTTC.

The gene calls are TRBV5-4 and TRBJ2-3; D is unresolved. The germline gives CDR1 SGHNT, CDR2 YYREEE (reference sequence). The CDR3 length is 15 residues. Trimming stripped 5 bases from V and 0 bases from J, with 13 bases between. The CDR3 bases are TGTGCCAGCAGTATGTCGGCCACTAGCACAGATACGCAGTATTTT. This codes for CASSMSATSTDTQYF.

This clonotype occurred a few times. The J gene is TRBJ2-3, the V gene TRBV12-3 or TRBV12-4, with 11 bases fitting TRBD2. Trimming removed 4 bases from V and 3 bases from J; junction bases left unmatched: 6. The CDR3 runs 16 residues. The CDR3 reads CASSSSSGRTTDTQYF. CDR3 nucleotides: TGTGCCAGCAGTTCCTCTAGCGGGAGGACTACAGATACGCAGTATTTT.

The genes are TRBV4-1 and TRBJ2-2, with a weak D call TRBD2 (5 bases). Trimming took 4 bases from V and 7 from J, leaving 16 bases between them. The CDR3 is 15 amino acids. Germline CDR1 MGHRA, CDR2 YSYEKL. Written as DNA, the CDR3 is TGCGCCAGCAGCCCCCATCTGGAGGCCAGCGGGGAGCTGTTTTTT. Amino acids: CASSPHLEASGELFF.

V and J are TRBV15 and TRBJ1-2; TRBD1 aligns across 11 bases. The V gene's germline CDR1 is LNHNV and CDR2 YYDKDF (reference sequence). This CDR3 comprises 16 residues. The V segment lost 1 base and the J segment 4 bases; nucleotides outside the gene matches: 5. CDR3 nucleotides: TGTGCCACCAGCAGAGCCGGGACAGGGGGTGTCTATGGCTACACCTTC. Translation gives CATSRAGTGGVYGYTF.

This clonotype was counted between two and nine times. The chain combines TRBV6-6 with TRBJ2-3; unclear D gene. Trimming removed 6 bases from V and 2 bases from J, with 15 bases in between. The germline V gene encodes CDR1 MNHNY and CDR2 SVGAGI (reference sequence). The CDR3 extends over 15 amino acids. DNA for the CDR3: TGTGCCAGCAGAGACAAATCATTAATCACAGATACGCAGTATTTT. Protein: CASRDKSLITDTQYF.

This chain connects TRBV7-7 to TRBJ2-5; TRBD1 might be the D (6 bases). The CDR3 covers 14 residues. Trimming left V 5 bases short and J 5 bases short, with 15 bases between. Germline V gene lookup returns CDR1 SSHAT and CDR2 FNYEAQ (reference sequence). CDR3 nucleotide sequence: TGTGCCAGCAGCCCGTATACAGGGATGGAGACCCAGTACTTC. Translating gives CASSPYTGMETQYF.

This clonotype was detected many times. The CDR3 sequence: CASSLVGETQYF. The DNA of the CDR3 is TGTGCCAGCAGCTTAGTCGGGGAGACCCAGTACTTC. The chain uses TRBV7-2 and TRBJ2-5; D call uncertain. The ends were cut back, 1 base at V and 5 bases at J, with 5 bases in the middle. Per germline, CDR1 SGHTA and CDR2 FQGNSA. This CDR3 has 12 amino acids.

In this sample, this clonotype turned up a few times. The chain employs TRBV7-2 and TRBJ2-5; TRBD2 matches at 11 bases. The CDR3 contains 18 residues. The ends lost 5 bases at V and 5 bases at J; junction bases unmatched: 16. CDR1 SGHTA and CDR2 FQGNSA come from the germline V gene. CDR3 nucleotides: TGTGCCAGCAGCGTGGGACTAGCGGCCCTAGGGGGGGGTGAGACCCAGTACTTC. Residues: CASSVGLAALGGGETQYF.

V and J are TRBV19 and TRBJ2-5; TRBD1 matches 11 bases. The CDR3 consists of 17 residues. Germline values: CDR1 LNHDA, CDR2 SQIVND (reference sequence). V lost 6 bases to trimming and J lost 7 bases; unmatched junction nucleotides: 16. CDR3 nucleotides: TGTGCCAGTAGCCGAGACCCGGGACAGGGGGTTTTCGGGACCCAGTACTTC. Translating it yields CASSRDPGQGVFGTQYF.

This clonotype came up a few times. The CDR3 protein is CASSYRDLGYGYTF. The CDR3, as DNA: TGTGCCAGCAGTTACAGGGATCTCGGGTATGGCTACACCTTC. This chain joins TRBV6-5 and TRBJ1-2; D gene uncertain. Trimming removed 2 bases at V and 5 bases at J, with 12 bases between. Germline assignment: CDR1 MNHEY and CDR2 SVGAGI. This CDR3 is built from 14 residues.

This chain links TRBV4-1 with TRBJ1-3, with D hard to call. This CDR3 is built from 13 residues. From germline, CDR1 is MGHRA and CDR2 YSYEKL. Trimming pared 0 bases from V and 12 bases from J, leaving 12 bases between. In DNA form, the CDR3 reads TGCGCCAGCAGCCAAGATGTTTTCAGCATCATATATTTT. Amino acids: CASSQDVFSIIYF.